This passage covers 11 T cell receptor beta chains from one sample sequenced in a study of T cells after yellow fever vaccination. Each CDR3 protein gets one entry after TCRdb re-called the 5' RACE reads with MiXCR. The table records over 45,000 distinct CDR3 sequences, around 6.5% of them present only once. The sequencing used CD8+ T cells sorted from PBMCs, collected on the day of the first yellow fever vaccination. The receptors were gathered from a man aged 18 to 30 who received the YFV17D yellow fever vaccine.

The table lists this clonotype with a few counts. The chain links TRBV11-2 to TRBJ2-7; D is ambiguous. This CDR3 has 12 amino acids. Germline V gene lookup returns CDR1 SGHAT and CDR2 FQNNGV. The V gene lost 5 bases and the J gene lost 3 bases, with 8 bases spanning the gap. The CDR3 nucleotides are TGTGCCAGCAGCCGGCGGAACTACGAGCAGTACTTC. The encoded protein is CASSRRNYEQYF.

This clonotype was counted many times. V and J are TRBV11-2 and TRBJ2-3, with 10 bases that match TRBD1. CDR3 size: 16 residues. The J segment lost 3 bases and the V segment lost 5 bases, leaving 8 bases of the junction unmatched. Germline V CDR1 and CDR2: SGHAT, FQNNGV. The CDR3 nucleotides read TGTGCCAGCAGCCCCCAGACAGGGGGCTGGACAGATACGCAGTATTTT. Its protein is CASSPQTGGWTDTQYF.

The chain recombines TRBV7-2 with TRBJ1-1; 8 nucleotides align to TRBD1. Germline trimming cut 2 bases from V and 3 bases from J; bases unmatched to any gene: 11. The CDR3 length is 17 residues. Germline-derived CDR1 and CDR2 are SGHTA and FQGNSA. The CDR3 DNA reads TGTGCCAGCAGCTTACCACTCCGGACAGGGTGGGACACTGAAGCTTTCTTT. The encoded protein is CASSLPLRTGWDTEAFF.

This clonotype was found many times. The J gene is TRBJ2-7, the V gene TRBV4-1, with TRBD1 identical over 7 bases. There are 15 residues in the CDR3. The junction had 11 bases not matched to a gene; V was cut back by 4 bases and J by 5 bases. CDR1 MGHRA and CDR2 YSYEKL come from the germline V gene. This CDR3 reads CASSLFPGGNNEQYF. As DNA, the CDR3 is TGCGCCAGCAGCCTCTTTCCAGGGGGTAACAACGAGCAGTACTTC.

Ten or more counts support this clonotype. The CDR3 bases are TGCGCCAGCAGCTACGGATTCTACGAGCAGTACTTC. Translating gives CASSYGFYEQYF. The chain has TRBV5-1 and TRBJ2-7; D gene unclear. Germline CDR1 and CDR2: SGHRS and YFSETQ. The CDR3 covers 12 residues. V was shortened by 3 bases and J by 3 bases, with 7 bases between the two germline ends.

The chain couples TRBV12-3 or TRBV12-4 to TRBJ1-2; D is ambiguous. CDR3 size: 13 residues. V was cut by 2 bases and J by 6 bases, with 10 bases left in between. The CDR3 protein is CASSLSPGNGYTF. CDR3 coding DNA: TGTGCCAGCAGTTTATCTCCGGGGAATGGCTACACCTTC.

Details on this clonotype: Since a much larger clone is just one base distant, this may be a read error. J is TRBJ2-3 and V is TRBV4-2; the match to TRBD2 covers 12 bases. This CDR3 contains 15 residues. Looked up from germline, CDR1 is LGHNA and CDR2 is YNFKEQ. CDR3 sequence (DNA): TGTGCCATCAGCCCTTTGACTAGCGGGGGAGATACGCAGTATTTT. This codes for CAISPLTSGGDTQYF.

V is TRBV7-9 and J is TRBJ2-7; D might be TRBD2 (6 bases). Germline V lookup: CDR1 SEHNR, CDR2 FQNEAQ (reference sequence). V lost 2 bases, J lost 7 bases, and 15 bases lay in between. The CDR3 extends over 14 amino acids. CDR3 region: CASSLSLAPWEQYV. In DNA, the CDR3 is TGTGCCAGCAGCTTATCACTAGCTCCTTGGGAGCAGTACGTC.

In this sample, this clonotype turned up many times. The V and J genes are TRBV6-2 or TRBV6-3 and TRBJ2-1, with 7 positions matching TRBD2. CDR1 MNHEY and CDR2 SVGEGT come from the germline V gene. V lost 2 bases and J lost 3; bases outside the gene matches: 4. The CDR3 is made up of 15 amino acids. The CDR3 coding sequence is TGTGCCAGCAGTTACCTGGGCGGGGGCTACAATGAGCAGTTCTTC. It translates to CASSYLGGGYNEQFF.

The chain is built from TRBV4-3 and TRBJ2-2; D is possibly TRBD2 (5 bases). Germline lookup yields CDR1 LGHNA and CDR2 YSLEER. Deletions cut 2 bases from V and 1 base from J, with 11 bases between. This CDR3 has 16 amino acids. The CDR3 DNA reads TGCGCCAGCAGCCAATGGGCCCGGGAGAACACCGGGGAGCTGTTTTTT. Translated, it gives CASSQWARENTGELFF.

A few counts support this clonotype. The CDR3 sequence is CASSGYGGVLPPGTQYF. CDR3 DNA sequence: TGCGCCAGCAGCGGTTACGGGGGGGTCCTCCCCCCAGGGACCCAGTACTTC. The V gene is TRBV4-1, the J gene TRBJ2-5; 8 bases line up with TRBD2. The CDR3 totals 17 residues. J gave up 7 bases and V 5 bases, and 18 bases lay outside the gene matches. Germline lookup yields CDR1 MGHRA and CDR2 YSYEKL.